Below, 29 T cell receptor beta chains from the same sample are listed, as sequenced in a study of vaccination effects on CD4 cells after COVID-19. The ViraFEST assay expanded antigen-specific CD4+ T cells with viral peptide pools before sequencing. On roughly day 10 of culture, CD4+ T cells were separated out. Between March and December 2020, the person had a SARS-CoV-2 infection that PCR confirmed. No antigens are known for them. Produced via immunoSEQ multiplex PCR; TCRdb's table is partial and in-frame only. This table has under 65,000 clones, more than 75% appearing once. The sequenced sample was CD4+ T cells from PBMCs cultured with HIV peptides, obtained before COVID-19 vaccination. Subset described: HIV-1 Nef peptide pool negative control/reference culture. These receptors originate from a human donor who had a prior SARS-CoV-2 infection.

The chain has TRBV18 and TRBJ1-2, with 10 positions matching TRBD1. V trimming: 3 bases; J trimming: 5 bases; junction bases outside the gene matches: 3. CDR1 is KGHSH and CDR2 is LQKENI in the germline V gene. This CDR3 contains 14 residues. DNA of the CDR3: TGTGCCAGCTCACCGTCGGACAGGGGGTATGGCTACACCTTC. This codes for CASSPSDRGYGYTF.

The V and J genes are TRBV5-1 and TRBJ2-2; no clear D gene. Germline values: CDR1 SGHRS, CDR2 YFSETQ. The CDR3 loop spans 13 amino acids. V was pared by 1 base and J by 6 bases, with 7 bases between. The CDR3 protein is CASSLNRAGELFF. CDR3 sequence (DNA): TGCGCCAGCAGCTTGAATAGAGCCGGGGAGCTGTTTTTT.

The J gene is TRBJ2-5, the V gene TRBV5-1; TRBD2 matches 10 bases. The CDR3 loop spans 15 amino acids. Germline CDR1 and CDR2: SGHRS and YFSETQ. V was pared by 0 bases and J by 2 bases, with 1 base of the junction left unmatched. The CDR3 DNA reads TGCGCCAGCAGCTTGGCACTAGCGGGACAAGAGACCCAGTACTTC. This encodes CASSLALAGQETQYF.

This clone was counted only a few times. The chain combines TRBV24-1 with TRBJ2-1, with 11 nucleotides matching TRBD1. This CDR3 spans 18 amino acids. Looked up from germline, CDR1 is KGHDR and CDR2 is SFDVKD. J lost 2 bases, V lost 4 bases, and 9 bases had no gene match. The DNA of the CDR3 is TGTGCCACCAGTGACAGCAGCAGGACAGGGGGCCCCTACAATGAGCAGTTCTTC. Translating gives CATSDSSRTGGPYNEQFF.

The V gene is TRBV24-1, the J gene TRBJ2-7, with 9 bases lining up with TRBD1. This CDR3 has 15 residues. The J segment lost 3 bases and the V segment lost 3 bases, leaving 5 bases of the junction unmatched. Germline lookup yields CDR1 KGHDR and CDR2 SFDVKD. The CDR3 DNA reads TGTGCCACCAGTGATCCGGGACAGGGAAGCTACGAGCAGTACTTC. As protein: CATSDPGQGSYEQYF.

The V gene is TRBV20-1, the J gene TRBJ2-1; 9 positions agree with TRBD2. V dropped 3 bases and J dropped 7; count of bases not matched to a gene: 7. The germline V gene has CDR1 DFQATT and CDR2 SNEGSKA (reference sequence). This CDR3 is built from 14 residues. CDR3 in DNA: TGCAGTGCTAGTCGGTTAGCGGGGGTTAATGAGCAGTTCTTC. Its protein product is CSASRLAGVNEQFF.

The sample holds one count of this clone. This sequence joins TRBV5-8 and TRBJ2-4; a weak D match, TRBD1 (6 bases). V shed 4 bases and J shed 2 bases, with 19 bases lying between them. The CDR3 loop spans 17 amino acids. CDR1 and CDR2 from the germline V gene are SGHTS and YDEGEE. The CDR3: CASSPLLLGATKNIQYF. CDR3 sequence (DNA): TGTGCCAGCAGCCCCCTCCTTCTGGGGGCAACCAAAAACATTCAGTACTTC.

The chain joins TRBV7-9 to TRBJ2-7; the D gene is possibly TRBD1 (5 bases). This CDR3 spans 12 amino acids. V lost 8 bases and J lost 4, with 12 bases in between. Germline V gives CDR1 SEHNR, CDR2 FQNEAQ (reference sequence). The CDR3 DNA follows: TGTGCCAGCGGGCCCCAGGGATACGAGCAGTACTTC. Amino acid sequence: CASGPQGYEQYF.

The chain uses TRBV11-2 and TRBJ2-3; D is ambiguous. From germline, CDR1 is SGHAT and CDR2 FQNNGV. The length of the CDR3 is 14 residues. V was shortened by 0 bases and J by 0 bases, with 4 bases between the two germline ends. The CDR3 nucleotides read TGTGCCAGCAGCTTAGATCTCAGCACAGATACGCAGTATTTT. It yields the protein CASSLDLSTDTQYF.

V is TRBV19 and J is TRBJ1-4; D might be TRBD1 (5 bases). V shed 5 bases and J shed 4 bases, with 17 bases lying between them. The CDR3 totals 16 residues. From germline, CDR1 is LNHDA and CDR2 SQIVND (reference sequence). The CDR3: CASSPSRTTDNEKLFF. The CDR3 DNA is TGTGCCAGTAGTCCCAGCCGGACAACCGATAATGAAAAACTGTTTTTT.

V gene TRBV5-4 combines with J gene TRBJ1-1; 8 bases are a match to TRBD1. CDR3 size: 17 residues. The germline CDR1 and CDR2 sequences are SGHNT and YYREEE (reference sequence). Trimming removed 3 bases from V and 3 bases from J; junction bases left unmatched: 13. The CDR3: CASSSRQGPPGYTEAFF. The CDR3, as DNA: TGTGCCAGCAGCTCCCGACAGGGGCCCCCGGGTTACACTGAAGCTTTCTTT.

J is TRBJ2-2 and V is TRBV15; D unresolved. CDR1 is LNHNV, CDR2 YYDKDF, per germline (reference sequence). With 5 bases removed from V and 1 base from J, the gap between germline ends came to 20 bases. This CDR3 contains 18 residues. In DNA, the CDR3 is TGTGCCACCAGCGTCTACGTCCTTTCGACGGAGAACACCGGGGAGCTGTTTTTT. It yields the protein CATSVYVLSTENTGELFF.

The chain is built from TRBV6-4 and TRBJ1-1; D remains unclear. Trimming left V 3 bases short and J 4 bases short, with 15 bases between. CDR3 length equals 15 residues. Germline CDR1 is MRHNA and CDR2 is SNTAGT. CDR3 residues: CASSEVQEAGTEAFF. CDR3 nucleotides: TGTGCCAGCAGTGAAGTACAAGAAGCGGGCACTGAAGCTTTCTTT.

The chain combines TRBV2 with TRBJ2-3, with TRBD2 matching 11 bases. The V segment lost 4 bases and the J segment 1 base; nucleotides outside the gene matches: 4. CDR3 length: 16 residues. Germline V CDR1 and CDR2: SNHLY, FYNNEI. The DNA for the CDR3 is TGTGCCAGCAGTGCGTTAGCGGGAGGGGGCACAGATACGCAGTATTTT. It is translated as CASSALAGGGTDTQYF. Full variable domain (rest looked up from reference TRBV2 and TRBJ2-3): EPEVTQTPSHQVTQMGQEVILRCVPISNHLYFYWYRQILGQKVEFLVSFYNNEISEKSEIFDDQFSVERPDGSNFTLKIRSTKLEDSAMYFCASSALAGGGTDTQYFGPGTRLTVL.

This clone has a single count. The chain recombines TRBV28 with TRBJ2-3; D is possibly TRBD1 (6 bases). Germline V gene data show CDR1 as MDHEN and CDR2 as SYDVKM. The CDR3 extends over 13 amino acids. Trimming cost V 10 bases and J 6 bases, with 17 bases left between them. In nucleotides, the CDR3 is TGTGCCACCTCCGGACAGCTGAGGGATACGCAGTATTTT. This codes for CATSGQLRDTQYF.

J is TRBJ2-3 and V is TRBV28; no reliable D call. Germline values: CDR1 MDHEN, CDR2 SYDVKM. Trimming shortened V by 2 bases and J by 2 bases, and 5 bases separated the two germline ends. The CDR3 runs to 13 residues. CDR3 sequence reads: CASSLQDTDTQYF. The CDR3 nucleotides are TGTGCCAGCAGTTTACAAGACACAGATACGCAGTATTTT.

The chain combines TRBV5-6 with TRBJ2-1; D unclear. Germline-derived CDR1 and CDR2 are SGHDT and YYEEEE. V dropped 0 bases and J dropped 6 bases, with 22 bases sitting between them. This CDR3 spans 18 amino acids. This CDR3 is CASSLAMTRVLLLNEQFF. The CDR3 region has the DNA TGTGCCAGCAGCTTGGCTATGACCCGGGTCCTACTACTCAATGAGCAGTTCTTC.

The rearrangement uses TRBV19 and TRBJ2-1; D may be TRBD1 or TRBD2 (5 bases each). The germline gives CDR1 LNHDA, CDR2 SQIVND (reference sequence). With 9 bases removed from V and 6 bases from J, the gap between germline ends came to 15 bases. The CDR3 covers 13 residues. The CDR3 protein is CASTRAQVNEQFF. CDR3 nucleotides: TGTGCCAGCACGAGGGCACAGGTCAATGAGCAGTTCTTC.

The chain employs TRBV4-1 and TRBJ1-3, with D perhaps TRBD1 (6 bases). This CDR3 has 17 residues. V lost 2 bases to trimming and J lost 0 bases, with 14 bases between them. Per the germline V gene, CDR1 is MGHRA and CDR2 is YSYEKL. The DNA of the CDR3 is TGCGCCAGCAGCCAAATCCCCCGGGGGCGCTCTGGAAACACCATATATTTT. It encodes CASSQIPRGRSGNTIYF.

V and J are TRBV30 and TRBJ1-4, with a tentative D call TRBD1 (6 bases). Between the trimmed V and J ends, which lost 0 bases and 8 bases, there was a span of 13 bases. CDR3 length: 14 amino acids. Germline values: CDR1 GTSNPN, CDR2 SVGIG (reference sequence). CDR3 loop: CAWSVLRGREKLFF. CDR3 sequence (DNA): TGTGCCTGGAGTGTACTAAGGGGGAGGGAAAAACTGTTTTTT.

The chain employs TRBV2 and TRBJ2-3, with 15 positions matching TRBD2. Germline assignment: CDR1 SNHLY and CDR2 FYNNEI. The CDR3 has 18 amino acids. With V trimmed by 7 bases and J by 1 base, 9 bases remained unmatched. CDR3 nucleotide sequence: TGTGCCAGCATTGGGGGGACTAGCGGGGGGCCAGGCACAGATACGCAGTATTTT. Its translation is CASIGGTSGGPGTDTQYF.

The rearrangement links TRBV19 to TRBJ2-3, with D possibly being TRBD1 (6 bases). CDR3 length: 15 residues. Per germline, CDR1 LNHDA and CDR2 SQIVND (reference sequence). V lost 2 bases and J lost 8, with 17 bases in between. The CDR3 loop is CASSIIGLGQITQYF. The DNA for the CDR3 is TGTGCCAGTAGTATAATCGGCCTGGGACAAATTACGCAGTATTTT.

This chain connects TRBV5-4 to TRBJ2-7, with 12 bases fitting TRBD2. With V trimmed by 1 base and J by 10 bases, 12 bases remained unmatched. This CDR3 contains 16 residues. Germline V gives CDR1 SGHNT, CDR2 YYREEE (reference sequence). In DNA form, the CDR3 reads TGTGCCAGCAGCTTGAGGCCGACTAGCGGGGGCCAACCTCAGTACTTC. It is translated as CASSLRPTSGGQPQYF. The full variable domain, in which reference TRBV5-4 and TRBJ2-7 provide the parts outside the CDR3, is ETGVTQSPTHLIKTRGQQVTLRCSSQSGHNTVSWYQQALGQGPQFIFQYYREEENGRGNFPPRFSGLQFPNYSSELNVNALELDDSALYLCASSLRPTSGGQPQYFGPGTRLTVT.

This clone was counted a few times. The genes are TRBV5-4 and TRBJ1-6; no firm D call. The CDR3 runs to 16 residues. Trimming removed 6 bases at V and 0 bases at J, with 13 bases between. The V gene's germline CDR1 is SGHNT and CDR2 YYREEE (reference sequence). The CDR3 region has the DNA TGTGCCAGCACCCACGGCCCCAGCTCCTATAATTCACCCCTCCACTTT. Translated: CASTHGPSSYNSPLHF.

The chain joins TRBV5-1 to TRBJ2-1; TRBD2 matches at 9 bases. This CDR3 is built from 15 residues. V trimming: 0 bases; J trimming: 8 bases; junction bases outside the gene matches: 6. The germline V gene encodes CDR1 SGHRS and CDR2 YFSETQ. The CDR3 region is CASSLAAGGPDEQFF. The CDR3 nucleotides read TGCGCCAGCAGCTTGGCGGCGGGAGGGCCCGATGAGCAGTTCTTC.

The chain employs TRBV18 and TRBJ1-3; perhaps TRBD1 as D (5 bases). Germline values: CDR1 KGHSH, CDR2 LQKENI. The CDR3 loop spans 15 amino acids. Trimming removed 3 bases at V and 1 base at J, with 10 bases between. CDR3 residues: CASSPYEGSGNTIYF. In nucleotides, the CDR3 is TGTGCCAGCTCACCTTATGAGGGGTCTGGAAACACCATATATTTT.

The chain combines TRBV18 with TRBJ2-1, with 7 bases aligning to TRBD2. CDR1 and CDR2 (germline): KGHSH, LQKENI. There are 15 residues in the CDR3. After removal of 9 bases from V and 8 bases from J, the junction contained 16 bases not matched to a gene. The CDR3 is CASRARAGEVDEQFF. The CDR3 region has the DNA TGTGCCAGTCGGGCCCGGGCGGGAGAGGTTGATGAGCAGTTCTTC. Full variable domain (remainder filled in from reference TRBV18 and TRBJ2-1): NAGVMQNPRHLVRRRGQEARLRCSPMKGHSHVYWYRQLPEEGLKFMVYLQKENIIDESGMPKERFSAEFPKEGPSILRIQQVVRGDSAAYFCASRARAGEVDEQFFGPGTRLTVL.

The chain couples TRBV9 to TRBJ2-1; the D is unclear. The CDR3 contains 14 residues. Trimming removed 1 base at V and 8 bases at J, with 13 bases between. Germline assignment: CDR1 SGDLS and CDR2 YYNGEE. CDR3 nucleotides: TGTGCCAGCAGCGTATTTAGTTTGGCGGATGAGCAGTTCTTC. Protein sequence: CASSVFSLADEQFF. Complete variable domain (other parts from reference TRBV9 and TRBJ2-1): DSGVTQTPKHLITATGQRVTLRCSPRSGDLSVYWYQQSLDQGLQFLIQYYNGEERAKGNILERFSAQQFPDLHSELNLSSLELGDSALYFCASSVFSLADEQFFGPGTRLTVL.

The V call is TRBV4-3, the J call TRBJ2-5, with TRBD2 identical over 16 bases. Germline assignment: CDR1 LGHNA and CDR2 YSLEER. V shed 0 bases, J shed 7 bases, and the junction held 11 bases outside the gene matches. The CDR3 consists of 19 residues. The DNA of the CDR3 is TGCGCCAGCAGCCAAGATCGAACCCCGGGACTAGCGGGAGGGGGGACCCAGTACTTC. Its translation: CASSQDRTPGLAGGGTQYF.